This T cell receptor (beta chain) was observed in a study of CD8 T cells in ankylosing spondylitis. Findings of the study overall: Within ankylosing spondylitis blood, a TCR beta motif made up of eight highly homologous variants appeared to be characteristic. Reportedly, matched ankylosing spondylitis synovial fluid was significantly enriched for disease-linked clones. Prior work had noted some motif variants in reactive arthritis blood and synovial fluid.

Making the TCR beta libraries involved quantitative 5'-RACE with molecular barcodes. From the 5' RACE reads, TCRdb called clonotypes with MiXCR, one entry per CDR3 protein. Of 650,000 to 800,000 distinct CDR3 sequences in the sample, roughly 19% were seen once. The germline CDR1 and CDR2 sequences are SGHRS and YFSETQ. The length of the CDR3 is 15 residues. The ends lost 4 bases at V and 6 bases at J; junction bases unmatched: 6. About this clonotype itself: Its specificity is not known.

The sequence was obtained from a male donor with ankylosing spondylitis. Sample: blood, either unsorted or a sorted T cell fraction (not recorded which). This chain uses TRBV5-1 with TRBJ2-2, with 10 bases identical to TRBD1. CDR3 nucleotide sequence: TGCGCCAGCAGCCCAGTCGGACAGGGGGCCGGGGAGCTGTTTTTT. Protein product: CASSPVGQGAGELFF.